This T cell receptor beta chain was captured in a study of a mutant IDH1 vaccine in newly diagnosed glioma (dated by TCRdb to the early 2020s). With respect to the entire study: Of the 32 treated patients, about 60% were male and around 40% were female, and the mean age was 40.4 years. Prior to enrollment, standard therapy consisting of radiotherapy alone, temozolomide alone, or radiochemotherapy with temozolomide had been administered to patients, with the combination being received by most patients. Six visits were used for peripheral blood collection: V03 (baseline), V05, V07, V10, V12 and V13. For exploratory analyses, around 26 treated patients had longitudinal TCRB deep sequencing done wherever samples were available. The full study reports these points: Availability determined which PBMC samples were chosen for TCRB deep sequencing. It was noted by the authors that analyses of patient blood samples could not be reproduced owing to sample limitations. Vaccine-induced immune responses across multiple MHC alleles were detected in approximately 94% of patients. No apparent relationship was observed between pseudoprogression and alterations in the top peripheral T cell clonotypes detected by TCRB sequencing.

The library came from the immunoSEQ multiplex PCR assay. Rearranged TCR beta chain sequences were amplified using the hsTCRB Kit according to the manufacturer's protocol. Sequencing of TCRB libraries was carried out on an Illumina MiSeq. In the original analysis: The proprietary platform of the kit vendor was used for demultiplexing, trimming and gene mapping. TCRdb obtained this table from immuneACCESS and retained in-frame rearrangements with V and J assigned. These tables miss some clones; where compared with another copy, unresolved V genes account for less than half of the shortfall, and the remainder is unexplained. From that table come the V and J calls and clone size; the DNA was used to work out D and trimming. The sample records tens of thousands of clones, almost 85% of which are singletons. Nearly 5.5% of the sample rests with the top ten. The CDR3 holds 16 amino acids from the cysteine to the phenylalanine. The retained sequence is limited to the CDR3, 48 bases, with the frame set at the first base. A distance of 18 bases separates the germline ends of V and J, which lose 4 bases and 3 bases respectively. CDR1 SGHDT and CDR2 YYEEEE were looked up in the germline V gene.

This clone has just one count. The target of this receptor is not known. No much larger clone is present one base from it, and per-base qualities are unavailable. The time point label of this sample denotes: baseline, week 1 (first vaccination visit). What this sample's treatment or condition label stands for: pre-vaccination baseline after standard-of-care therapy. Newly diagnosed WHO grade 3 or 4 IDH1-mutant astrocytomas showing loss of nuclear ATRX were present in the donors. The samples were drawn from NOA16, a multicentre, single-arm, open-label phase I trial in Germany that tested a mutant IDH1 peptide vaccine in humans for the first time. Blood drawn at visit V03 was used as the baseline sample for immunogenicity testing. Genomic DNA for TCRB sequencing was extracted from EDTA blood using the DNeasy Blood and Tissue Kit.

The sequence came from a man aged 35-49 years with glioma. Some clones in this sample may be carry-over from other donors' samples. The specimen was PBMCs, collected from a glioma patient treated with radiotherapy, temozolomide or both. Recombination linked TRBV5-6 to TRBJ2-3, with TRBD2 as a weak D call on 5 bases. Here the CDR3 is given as CASSHWERLETDTQYF. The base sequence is TGTGCCAGCAGCCACTGGGAGCGCCTTGAAACAGATACGCAGTATTTT.